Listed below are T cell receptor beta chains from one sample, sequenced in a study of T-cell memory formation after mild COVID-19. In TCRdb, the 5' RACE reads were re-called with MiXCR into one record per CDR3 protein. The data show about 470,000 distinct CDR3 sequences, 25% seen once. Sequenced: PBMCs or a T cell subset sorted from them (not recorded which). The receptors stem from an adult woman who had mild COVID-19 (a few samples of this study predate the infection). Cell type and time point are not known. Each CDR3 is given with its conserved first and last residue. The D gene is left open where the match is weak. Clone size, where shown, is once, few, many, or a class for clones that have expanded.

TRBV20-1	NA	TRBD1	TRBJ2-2	CSALHGTGRTGELFF
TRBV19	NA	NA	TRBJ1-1	CASIMRVGTEAFF
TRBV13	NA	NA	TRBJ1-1	CASNSGEKKTEAFF
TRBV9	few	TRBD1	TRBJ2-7	CASSPRTGGEQYF
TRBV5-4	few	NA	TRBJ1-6	CASSQGSYNSPLHF
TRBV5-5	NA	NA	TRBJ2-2	CASSFLIGRTGELFF
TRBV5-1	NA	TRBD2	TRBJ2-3	CASSLELAGRDTQYF
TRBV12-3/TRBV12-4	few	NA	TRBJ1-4	CASSRQGNTNEKLFF
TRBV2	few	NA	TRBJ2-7	CASSELLAETYEQYF
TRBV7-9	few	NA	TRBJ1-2	CASSLGQEPLDGYTF
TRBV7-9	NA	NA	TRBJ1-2	CASSPETGNYGYTF
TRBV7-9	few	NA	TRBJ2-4	CASSQKNIQYF
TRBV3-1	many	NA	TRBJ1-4	CASSLQATNEKLFF
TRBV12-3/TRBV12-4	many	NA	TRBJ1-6	CASSLRGGGGHNSPLHF
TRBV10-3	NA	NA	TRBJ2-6	CAISEGDYGANVLTF
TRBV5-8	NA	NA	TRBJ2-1	CASSARDWGQFF
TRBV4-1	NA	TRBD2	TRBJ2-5	CASSQDPTSGGATQYF
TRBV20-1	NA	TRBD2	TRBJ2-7	CSAAPSGGLYEQYF
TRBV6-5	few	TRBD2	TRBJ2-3	CASSMTSGVPDTQYF
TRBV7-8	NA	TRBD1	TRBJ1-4	CASSHPGQGNEKLFF
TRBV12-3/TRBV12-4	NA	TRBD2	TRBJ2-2	CASSPPGLAGIGTGELFF
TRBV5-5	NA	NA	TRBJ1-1	CASSLDPKGSEAFF
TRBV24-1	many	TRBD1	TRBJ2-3	CATSDPGTGGADTQYF
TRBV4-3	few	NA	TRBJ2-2	CASSQVSLGQGSTGELFF
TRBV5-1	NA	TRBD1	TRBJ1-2	CASSLVSAGGGYTF
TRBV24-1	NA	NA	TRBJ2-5	CATSDRVTQETQYF
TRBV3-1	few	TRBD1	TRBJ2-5	CASSRQGPAETQYF
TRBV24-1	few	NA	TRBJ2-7	CATSLGSHEQYF
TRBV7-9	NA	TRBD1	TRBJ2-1	CASIPGQGYNEQFF
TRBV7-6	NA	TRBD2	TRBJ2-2	CASSLVAGGTATGELFF
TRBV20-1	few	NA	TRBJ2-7	CSARQRTQTELTYEQYF
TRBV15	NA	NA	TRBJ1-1	CATSNEVNTEAFF
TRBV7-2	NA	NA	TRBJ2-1	CASEGGVEQFF
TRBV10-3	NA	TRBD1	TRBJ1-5	CAISEITGGAQPQHF
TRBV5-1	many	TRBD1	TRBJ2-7	CASSTGTGVYEQYF
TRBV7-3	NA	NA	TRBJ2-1	CASSLYLGAYNEQFF
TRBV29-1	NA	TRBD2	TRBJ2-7	CSAPIGSGMRFTYEQYF
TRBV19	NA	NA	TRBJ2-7	CASSPVVGYSYEQYF
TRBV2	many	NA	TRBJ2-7	CASSRDNRNEQYF
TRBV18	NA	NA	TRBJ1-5	CASSPPNSLGNQPQHF
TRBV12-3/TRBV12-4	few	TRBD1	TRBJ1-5	CASSSGGNSNQPQHF
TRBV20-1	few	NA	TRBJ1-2	CSARVSVTHQLNYGYTF
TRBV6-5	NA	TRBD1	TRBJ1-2	CASSRFYRSGGYGYTF
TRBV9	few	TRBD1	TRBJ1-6	CASSPGQGRGSPLHF
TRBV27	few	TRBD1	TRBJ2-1	CASRKGQGNYNEQFF
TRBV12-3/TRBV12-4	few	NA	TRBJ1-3	CASSITGTGNTIYF
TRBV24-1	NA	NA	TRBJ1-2	CATSDFNYGYTF
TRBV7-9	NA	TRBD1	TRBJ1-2	CASSTSGTGRHGYTF
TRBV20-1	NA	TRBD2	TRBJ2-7	CSARDRGLAGAYEQYF
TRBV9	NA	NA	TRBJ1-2	CASSVANLNYGYTF
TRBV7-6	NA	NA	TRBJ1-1	CASSLGEGLNTEAFF
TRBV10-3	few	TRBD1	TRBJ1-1	CAIGNRDSRNTEAFF
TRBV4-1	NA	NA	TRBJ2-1	CASSQNAGTYNEQFF
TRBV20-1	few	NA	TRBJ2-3	CSARGSMGGFTDTQYF
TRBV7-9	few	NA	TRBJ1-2	CASSYAGAFYGYTF